A selection of T cell receptor beta chains follows, all from one sample in a study of blood T cell repertoires in COVID-19. TCRdb keeps only in-frame clones here, not all; method: immunoSEQ multiplex PCR. The top ten hold roughly 6.6% of the sample, which has approximately 350,000 clones, 75% to 90% seen once. The source material was peripheral blood. These receptors originate from a woman in her sixties or seventies with COVID-19, enrolled during active disease. CDR3s include the opening cysteine and the closing phenylalanine or tryptophan. The D gene is left open where the match is weak. Rows may omit the clone size; those that give it use once, few, many or a size class.

v_gene,abundance,d_gene,j_gene,CDR3nt,CDR3aa
TRBV7-3,.,.,TRBJ1-2,TGTGCCAGCAGTTTGAGACAGGACTATGGCTACACCTTC,CASSLRQDYGYTF
TRBV18,once,.,TRBJ1-1,TGTGCCAGCTCACCTCGTCAGGGGAAAGGTGAAGCTTTCTTT,CASSPRQGKGEAFF
TRBV2,once,.,TRBJ1-4,TGTGCCAGCAGTGCGGAAGCGACTAATGAAAAACTGTTTTTT,CASSAEATNEKLFF
TRBV11-2,.,.,TRBJ2-7,TGTGCCAGCAGCCCGCTCCCGGGACACTTCTCCTACGAGCAGTACTTC,CASSPLPGHFSYEQYF
TRBV27,.,.,TRBJ1-2,TGTGCCAGCAGTTTATCGGCGGGTAACTACTATGGCTACACCTTC,CASSLSAGNYYGYTF
TRBV6-4,.,.,TRBJ1-1,TGTGCCAGCAGTGACCACCCCGGCACTGAAGCTTTCTTT,CASSDHPGTEAFF
TRBV27,.,TRBD1,TRBJ1-5,TGTGCCAGCAGTTCAATCGGGACAGGGCAACAGCCCCAGCATTTT,CASSSIGTGQQPQHF
TRBV6-2/TRBV6-3,.,.,TRBJ2-4,TGTGCCAGCAGTCCGGGGGACAAAAACATTCAGTACTTC,CASSPGDKNIQYF
TRBV5-1,.,.,TRBJ1-2,TGCGCCAGCAGCCCAACCGACAGATATGGCTACACCTTC,CASSPTDRYGYTF
TRBV12-3/TRBV12-4,.,.,TRBJ1-2,TGTGCCAGCATCAGCCAGGGCAGCACGGGCTACACCTTC,CASISQGSTGYTF
TRBV15,.,TRBD2,TRBJ2-2,TGTGCCACCAGCCGAGGACTAGCGGAGAACACCGGGGAGCTGTTTTTT,CATSRGLAENTGELFF
TRBV29-1,once,.,TRBJ2-1,TGCAGCGTCCGACGGGGCAATGAGCAGTTCTTC,CSVRRGNEQFF
TRBV18,.,.,TRBJ1-2,TGTGCCAGCTCACCTCCCGTCTCCGACTATGGCTACACCTTC,CASSPPVSDYGYTF
TRBV2,.,TRBD1,TRBJ2-1,TGTGCCAGCAGTACCGGGACAGGGGGCTCTCGGAATGAGCAGTTCTTC,CASSTGTGGSRNEQFF
TRBV7-3,.,TRBD2,TRBJ2-3,TGTGCCAGCAGCCTAGCGGGGGGGTACTCAGATACGCAGTATTTT,CASSLAGGYSDTQYF
TRBV2,.,.,TRBJ1-2,TGTGCCAGCAGTGGACAGATTAACTATGGCTACACCTTC,CASSGQINYGYTF
TRBV29-1,once,TRBD1,TRBJ2-7,TGCAGCGTCAACCGGGACAGGGGCTCCTACGAGCAGTACTTC,CSVNRDRGSYEQYF
TRBV19,.,TRBD2,TRBJ2-7,TGTGCCAGTAGTGTCATAGCGGGGGGCAGCTCCTACGAGCAGTACTTC,CASSVIAGGSSYEQYF
TRBV11-3,.,TRBD1,TRBJ2-3,TGTGCCAGCAGCCCCCCCTATCTCACCAGGGGGCATCGGAGAGATACGCAGTATTTT,CASSPPYLTRGHRRDTQYF
TRBV2,.,.,TRBJ1-1,TGTGCCAGCAGGAGAGAGATCACTGAAGCTTTCTTT,CASRREITEAFF
TRBV6-5,.,.,TRBJ1-2,TGTGCCAGCAGTTACCAAGTTCAAGGGGATGGCTACACCTTC,CASSYQVQGDGYTF
TRBV5-8,once,.,TRBJ2-2,TGTGCCAGCAGCCCCGACACCTGGACCGGGGAGCTGTTTTTT,CASSPDTWTGELFF
TRBV12-3/TRBV12-4,once,.,TRBJ1-5,TGTGCCAGCAGTTTCGCAGGACAGCCCCAGCATTTT,CASSFAGQPQHF
TRBV18,.,.,TRBJ1-2,TGTGCCAGCTCACCCGCACTTGCTAACTATGGCTACACCTTC,CASSPALANYGYTF
TRBV27,.,TRBD2,TRBJ2-2,TGTGCCAGCACCCTAGCGGGGGTCGGGGAGCTGTTTTTT,CASTLAGVGELFF
TRBV7-2,.,TRBD2,TRBJ2-5,TGTGCCAGCAGCCGGGGACTAGCGGGGGGCGAGGGGACCCAGTACTTC,CASSRGLAGGEGTQYF
TRBV15,.,.,TRBJ2-5,TGTGCCACCAGCAGAGGGTCCAACGGGGGGCCCCCGCGGACCCAGTACTTC,CATSRGSNGGPPRTQYF
TRBV18,.,.,TRBJ1-1,TGTGCCAGCTCACCTCTGGGGGAGGGCACTGAAGCTTTCTTT,CASSPLGEGTEAFF
TRBV19,.,.,TRBJ1-6,TGTGCCAGTAAGGTGGCGCATCGGGGAAGAAATTCACCCCTCCACTTT,CASKVAHRGRNSPLHF
TRBV4-2,.,TRBD2,TRBJ2-3,TGTGCCAGCAGCCCCCTTGGCCCCGGGGGGGGTAGTGATACGCAGTATTTT,CASSPLGPGGGSDTQYF
TRBV5-4,.,.,TRBJ1-5,TGTGCCAGCAGCTTGGACGGGGGGGCAGGTGGTCAGCCCCAGCATTTT,CASSLDGGAGGQPQHF
TRBV19,.,.,TRBJ2-5,TGTGCCAGTAGCTTTTGGAGCGAAGACGAGACCCAGTACTTC,CASSFWSEDETQYF
TRBV5-6,.,TRBD2,TRBJ2-1,TGTGCCAGCAGCGCGTCGGGGGGTGGTGTGATCTTC,CASSASGGGVIF
TRBV7-2,.,TRBD1,TRBJ2-3,TGTGCCAGCAGCCCCCAGGGGGTAAGCACAGATACGCAGTATTTT,CASSPQGVSTDTQYF
TRBV5-1,.,.,TRBJ2-3,TGCGCCAGCAGCTTGTCAGGGGCTTACACAGATACGCAGTATTTT,CASSLSGAYTDTQYF
TRBV5-1,.,TRBD1,TRBJ1-1,TGCGCCAGCAGATTTGACAGGGGCACTGAAGCTTTCTTT,CASRFDRGTEAFF
TRBV7-9,.,TRBD2,TRBJ2-5,TGTGCCAGCGGTTGGGGGACTAGCTTGGAGACCCAGTACTTC,CASGWGTSLETQYF
TRBV9,.,.,TRBJ1-2,TGTGCCAGCAGCGTAGACGGAGTTAACTATGGCTACACCTTC,CASSVDGVNYGYTF
TRBV9,.,.,TRBJ2-7,TGTGCCAGCAGCGTATTTGTAACTAGGCCCTACGAGCAGTACTTC,CASSVFVTRPYEQYF
TRBV5-1,.,.,TRBJ1-2,TGCGCCAGCAGCTTAGGGGTATCGGGTGATGGCTACACCTTC,CASSLGVSGDGYTF
TRBV18,once,.,TRBJ2-3,TGTGCCAGCTCACCAAGGGAGGTGGGGTCTAGCACAGATACGCAGTATTTT,CASSPREVGSSTDTQYF
TRBV6-5,.,.,TRBJ1-1,TGTGCAGCGTCCTTTAACTTGGCCGCTGAAGCTTTCTTT,CAASFNLAAEAFF
TRBV5-1,.,.,TRBJ2-1,TGCGCCAGCAGCCCCGGGACTTTATACAATGAGCAGTTCTTC,CASSPGTLYNEQFF
TRBV7-2,.,.,TRBJ2-1,TGTGCCAGCAGCTTAGGGGCTTCCTCCTACAATGAGCAGTTCTTC,CASSLGASSYNEQFF
TRBV12-3/TRBV12-4,.,.,TRBJ1-1,TGTGCCAGCAGTCTGACGGGGGGAGCTGAAGCTTTCTTT,CASSLTGGAEAFF
TRBV9,.,.,TRBJ1-5,TGTGCCAGCAGCGTAGGGCAGGATCATCAGCCCCAGCATTTT,CASSVGQDHQPQHF
TRBV7-3,.,TRBD2,TRBJ2-1,TGTGCCAGCAGCCTTCGGGAGGTCTCCTACAATGAGCAGTTCTTC,CASSLREVSYNEQFF
TRBV30,.,.,TRBJ2-3,TGTGCCTGGAGTGTGGAGGGTAGCACAGATACGCAGTATTTT,CAWSVEGSTDTQYF
TRBV5-1,.,TRBD1,TRBJ1-1,TGCGCCAGCAGTTCAGAGGGGGCCGGGAAGACTGAAGCTTTCTTT,CASSSEGAGKTEAFF
TRBV18,few,TRBD2,TRBJ2-7,TGTGCCAGCTCGCGCGAACTAGCGGGGGCCTACGAGCAGTACTTC,CASSRELAGAYEQYF
TRBV15,once,TRBD1,TRBJ1-3,TGTGCCACCAGTCCGCTTGGACAGGGTAAATCTGGAAACACCATATATTTT,CATSPLGQGKSGNTIYF
TRBV4-1,.,TRBD2,TRBJ2-3,TGCGCCAGCAGCCAAGATGACCCACTAGCGGGGGGGCCGAGAAGCACAGATACGCAGTATTTT,CASSQDDPLAGGPRSTDTQYF
TRBV30,.,.,TRBJ1-1,TGTGCCTGCGATTCAGGGTTTTCTGAAGCTTTCTTT,CACDSGFSEAFF
TRBV7-2,.,.,TRBJ1-5,TGTGCCAGCAGCTTATCCCCGGGGGGACAGCCCCAGCATTTT,CASSLSPGGQPQHF
TRBV7-2,once,.,TRBJ2-3,TGTGCCAGCCTATGGTTGGTCCCAGATACGCAGTATTTT,CASLWLVPDTQYF
TRBV18,.,TRBD2,TRBJ2-3,TGTGCCAGCTCACTAAACGGTGCGGGGGCAGATACGCAGTATTTT,CASSLNGAGADTQYF
TRBV5-4,.,.,TRBJ1-2,TGTGCCAGCAGCTTAGACAACCGCGAAGGCTACACCTTC,CASSLDNREGYTF
TRBV5-1,.,TRBD2,TRBJ2-5,TGCGCCAGCAGCTTTACGGCTAGCGGGGGCCAAGAGACCCAGTACTTC,CASSFTASGGQETQYF
TRBV5-6,.,TRBD2,TRBJ2-1,TGTGCCAGCAGCTTGGCTAGCGGGGGGTTAAGCGAGCAGTTCTTC,CASSLASGGLSEQFF
TRBV7-2,.,TRBD1,TRBJ1-5,TGTGCCAGCAGCCAGGACAGGGAACAGCCCCAGCATTTT,CASSQDREQPQHF